The TCR beta chain described here comes from a study of blood T cell repertoires in COVID-19. The CDR3 contains 12 residues. Those enrolled, adults aged roughly 18 to 90 years, came from some 23 US areas. Clones were sequenced by immunoSEQ multiplex PCR, and TCRdb holds only the in-frame ones, with some missing. The sample lists roughly 250,000 clones; around 86% were seen once. The chain joins TRBV21-1 to TRBJ2-1; the DNA was not compared with TRBD2, the D call given in the table. TRBV21-1 is termed a pseudogene. The sample taken for sequencing was PBMCs or T cells enriched from blood (not recorded which). The origin of this receptor is a middle-aged woman with acute COVID-19. The CDR3: CASSTTLYGQFF. CDR3 in DNA: TGTGCCAGCAGCACTACCTTGTATGGGCAGTTCTTC.